These 20 T cell receptor beta chains were all obtained from the same sample, sequenced in a study of blood T cell repertoires in COVID-19. The method was immunoSEQ multiplex PCR; TCRdb's version includes in-frame clones alone and lacks a portion of them. The table includes about 110,000 clones, approximately 84% detected once. The sequenced material came from peripheral blood. The receptor set was obtained from a human donor in a cohort sampled during active COVID-19.

The V gene is TRBV19, the J gene TRBJ1-1, with D unclear. Trimming shortened V by 7 bases and J by 5 bases, and 20 bases separated the two germline ends. The CDR3 runs to 15 residues. The germline gives CDR1 LNHDA, CDR2 SQIVND (reference sequence). The CDR3 sequence is CASTHPRASGTEAFF. In nucleotides, the CDR3 is TGTGCCAGTACCCACCCCCGGGCCTCGGGAACTGAAGCTTTCTTT.

The V and J genes are TRBV27 and TRBJ2-7; 8 bases match TRBD2. Germline CDR1 MNHEY, CDR2 SMNVEV (reference sequence). With 4 bases clipped from V and 3 bases from J, the junction kept 5 bases outside the gene matches. The CDR3 sequence is 14 residues long. As DNA, the CDR3 is TGTGCCAGCAGTTCTGAGCGGGAGAGCTACGAGCAGTACTTC. It specifies CASSSERESYEQYF.

The genes are TRBV19 and TRBJ2-3; no reliable D call. The germline CDR1 and CDR2 sequences are LNHDA and SQIVND (reference sequence). Trimming pared 6 bases from V and 5 bases from J, leaving 9 bases between. The CDR3 extends over 12 amino acids. CDR3 loop: CASRRSGDTQYF. CDR3 coding DNA: TGTGCCAGTAGAAGATCAGGAGATACGCAGTATTTT. Supplemented by reference TRBV19 and TRBJ2-3, the full variable domain reads DGGITQSPKYLFRKEGQNVTLSCEQNLNHDAMYWYRQDPGQGLRLIYYSQIVNDFQKGDIAEGYSVSREKKESFPLTVTSAQKNPTAFYLCASRRSGDTQYFGPGTRLTVL.

The rearrangement uses TRBV27 and TRBJ1-2; 9 bases fit TRBD1. CDR3 length equals 16 residues. Looked up from germline, CDR1 is MNHEY and CDR2 is SMNVEV (reference sequence). The V and J ends lost 3 bases and 7 bases, in that order; junction bases with no gene match: 12. Written as DNA, the CDR3 is TGTGCCAGCAGTTTCCTCACACCGGGACAGGGAGGTGGCTACACCTTC. Amino acid sequence: CASSFLTPGQGGGYTF.

This CDR3 is CATTPRSAGDEQYV. The CDR3, as DNA: TGTGCCACCACCCCAAGATCGGCAGGGGACGAGCAGTACGTC. The chain is built from TRBV15 and TRBJ2-7, with D tentatively TRBD1 (6 bases). CDR1 is LNHNV, CDR2 YYDKDF, per germline (reference sequence). The V end lost 7 bases, the J end lost 5 bases, and 18 bases lay between the germline ends. The CDR3 sequence is 14 residues long.

The sample holds one count of this clone. The chain links TRBV5-1 to TRBJ1-4; the D gene is possibly TRBD1 (6 bases). V was pared by 5 bases and J by 8 bases, with 19 bases between. CDR1 SGHRS and CDR2 YFSETQ come from the germline V gene. The CDR3 has 15 residues. The CDR3 is CASSLGGLGGEKLFF. The CDR3 DNA reads TGCGCCAGCAGTCTTGGGGGCTTGGGAGGGGAAAAACTGTTTTTT.

The V and J genes are TRBV7-2 and TRBJ1-3; D is possibly TRBD1 (5 bases). The V and J ends lost 5 bases and 4 bases respectively, with 15 bases between them. In germline, CDR1 is SGHTA, CDR2 FQGNSA. This CDR3 contains 15 residues. In DNA form, the CDR3 reads TGTGCCAGCAGCCTGGGGGGGGTGGGAGGAAACACCATATATTTT. Protein product: CASSLGGVGGNTIYF.

This chain uses TRBV7-2 with TRBJ2-7; tentatively, D is TRBD2 (6 bases). The V end lost 2 bases, the J end lost 0 bases, and 11 bases lay between the germline ends. This CDR3 contains 15 residues. Looked up from germline, CDR1 is SGHTA and CDR2 is FQGNSA. CDR3 amino acids: CASSLWGTPSYEQYF. Here the CDR3 DNA reads TGTGCCAGCAGCTTATGGGGGACTCCCTCCTACGAGCAGTACTTC.

The V gene is TRBV29-1, the J gene TRBJ1-1, with 8 bases matching TRBD1. CDR1 and CDR2 from the germline V gene are SQVTM and ANQGSEA. V lost 6 bases, J lost 3 bases, and 6 bases stayed unmatched. This CDR3 spans 13 amino acids. CDR3 residues: CSVVDRGDTEAFF. The DNA of the CDR3 is TGCAGCGTGGTAGACAGGGGAGACACTGAAGCTTTCTTT.

This chain links TRBV9 with TRBJ2-2; 7 bases match TRBD2. Germline trimming cut 0 bases from V and 8 bases from J; bases unmatched to any gene: 7. The V gene's germline CDR1 is SGDLS and CDR2 YYNGEE. The CDR3 is made up of 15 amino acids. The DNA for the CDR3 is TGTGCCAGCAGCGTAGAGGGTAGCGGGTCGGGGGAGCTGTTTTTT. This sequence encodes CASSVEGSGSGELFF.

The chain employs TRBV6-6 and TRBJ2-1; TRBD1 matches at 8 bases. The CDR3 sequence is 14 residues long. Trimming took 3 bases from V and 7 from J; bases not matched to a gene: 5. Germline loops: CDR1 MNHNY, CDR2 SVGAGI (reference sequence). CDR3 coding DNA: TGTGCCAGCAGTTATAGACAGGGGAGGAATGAGCAGTTCTTC. Protein sequence: CASSYRQGRNEQFF.

With regard to this clone: This sample includes further DNA sequences coding for the same CDR3. This rearrangement joins TRBV7-2 to TRBJ2-7; D call uncertain. V was pared by 2 bases and J by 1 base, with 3 bases between. In germline, CDR1 is SGHTA, CDR2 FQGNSA. CDR3 length: 12 residues. This CDR3 reads CASSLSSYEQYF. CDR3 nucleotides: TGTGCCAGCAGCTTATCGTCCTACGAGCAGTACTTC.

This chain links TRBV3-1 (or the pseudogene TRBV3-2) with TRBJ2-5; 9 bases are a match to TRBD2. Germline V CDR1 and CDR2: LGHDT, YNNKEL (reference sequence). The CDR3 extends over 16 amino acids. Unmatched junction bases numbered 8, after V lost 1 base and J lost 5 bases. For the CDR3, the DNA is TGTGCCAGCAGCCAAGTTCTTAGCGGGAGATGGGAGACCCAGTACTTC. Its protein is CASSQVLSGRWETQYF.

The chain uses TRBV27 and TRBJ2-1, with 8 bases aligning to TRBD2. The V segment lost 7 bases and the J segment 8 bases; nucleotides outside the gene matches: 10. This CDR3 has 14 amino acids. The germline gives CDR1 MNHEY, CDR2 SMNVEV (reference sequence). The CDR3 bases are TGTGCCAGCATGAAACGGGAGGGCCGATATGAGCAGTTCTTC. This sequence encodes CASMKREGRYEQFF.

J is TRBJ2-1 and V is TRBV18, with 12 bases fitting TRBD2. The V gene end was trimmed by 3 bases and the J gene end by 8 bases; junction bases not matched to a gene: 8. The CDR3 spans 16 residues. Germline CDR1 is KGHSH and CDR2 is LQKENI. The DNA for the CDR3 is TGTGCCAGCTCACCTCCCGGACTAGCGGGAAATGATGAGCAGTTCTTC. It yields the protein CASSPPGLAGNDEQFF.

This chain joins TRBV10-1 and TRBJ1-1; D is undetermined. The ends were cut back, 7 bases at V and 3 bases at J, with 15 bases in the middle. CDR3 length: 14 residues. Germline values: CDR1 WNHNN, CDR2 SYGVQD (reference sequence). CDR3 region: CASTHSGLDTEAFF. CDR3 nucleotides: TGCGCCAGCACTCACAGCGGCTTGGACACTGAAGCTTTCTTT.

The chain employs TRBV6-2 or TRBV6-3 and TRBJ1-5; 7 bases align to TRBD1. With 6 bases clipped from V and 4 bases from J, the junction kept 9 bases outside the gene matches. CDR3 length: 15 amino acids. CDR1 is MNHEY, CDR2 SVGEGT, per germline. CDR3: CASSEYRGANQPQHF. The CDR3 DNA follows: TGTGCCAGCAGCGAGTACAGGGGCGCTAATCAGCCCCAGCATTTT.

CDR3 DNA: TGTGCCAGCAGTGAATCTTGGAGGGACTCCTACAATGAGCAGTTCTTC. As protein: CASSESWRDSYNEQFF. The chain couples TRBV6-1 to TRBJ2-1; D is perhaps TRBD2 (6 bases). The V end was cut by 2 bases, the J end by 0 bases, with 11 bases between. The CDR3 has 16 residues. From germline, CDR1 is MNHNS and CDR2 SASEGT.

The chain is built from TRBV15 and TRBJ2-7; 13 nucleotides line up with TRBD2. The CDR3 contains 15 residues. V lost 4 bases, J lost 5 bases, and 5 bases stayed unmatched. The germline V gene has CDR1 LNHNV and CDR2 YYDKDF (reference sequence). The CDR3 sequence is CATSKGLAGFDEQYF. CDR3 nucleotide sequence: TGTGCCACCAGCAAGGGACTAGCGGGATTCGACGAGCAGTACTTC.

This clone was seen just once. V is TRBV9 and J is TRBJ2-1; TRBD2 aligns across 8 bases. Germline loops: CDR1 SGDLS, CDR2 YYNGEE. V lost 5 bases to trimming and J lost 3 bases; unmatched junction nucleotides: 7. The CDR3 extends over 15 amino acids. The chain's CDR3 is CASRDTSGNYNEQFF. DNA of the CDR3: TGTGCCAGCAGGGATACTAGCGGCAACTACAATGAGCAGTTCTTC.